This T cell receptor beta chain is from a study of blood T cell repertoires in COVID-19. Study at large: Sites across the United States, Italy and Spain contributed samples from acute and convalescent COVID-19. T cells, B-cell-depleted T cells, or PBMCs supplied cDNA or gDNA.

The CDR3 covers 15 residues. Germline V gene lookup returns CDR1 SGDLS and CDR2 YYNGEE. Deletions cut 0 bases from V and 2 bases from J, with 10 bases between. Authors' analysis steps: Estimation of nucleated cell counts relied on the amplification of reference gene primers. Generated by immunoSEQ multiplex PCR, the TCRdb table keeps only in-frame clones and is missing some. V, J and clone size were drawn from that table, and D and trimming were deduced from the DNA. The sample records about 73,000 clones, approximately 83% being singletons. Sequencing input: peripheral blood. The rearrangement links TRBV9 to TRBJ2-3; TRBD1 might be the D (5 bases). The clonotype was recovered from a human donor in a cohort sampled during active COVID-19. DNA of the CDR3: TGTGCCAGCAGCGTAGAGGCAGGGCCCACAGATACGCAGTATTTT. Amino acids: CASSVEAGPTDTQYF.